This section outlines one T cell receptor (beta chain) sequence together with its context. For the second PCR, which ran for about 7 to 12 cycles, a sample-barcoded 5' primer and a J-beta primer mix were used. TCRdb redid the calling of the 5' RACE reads with MiXCR, one entry per CDR3 protein. This sample has approximately 830,000 distinct CDR3 sequences, with approximately 59% found just once. These data come from a study of blood T cells in healthy people across ages. CDR1 SNHLY and CDR2 FYNNEI come from the germline V gene. The ends were cut back, 7 bases at V and 8 bases at J, with 14 bases in the middle. The CDR3 length is 13 residues.

The receptor was isolated from a young man in good health. Source material: blood. The rearrangement links TRBV2 to TRBJ1-4; D is possibly TRBD1 (6 bases). This CDR3 is CASNRGAEEKLFF. In DNA form, the CDR3 reads TGTGCCAGCAATCGGGGGGCTGAGGAAAAACTGTTTTTT. The full variable domain, rest sourced from reference TRBV2 and TRBJ1-4, is EPEVTQTPSHQVTQMGQEVILRCVPISNHLYFYWYRQILGQKVEFLVSFYNNEISEKSEIFDDQFSVERPDGSNFTLKIRSTKLEDSAMYFCASNRGAEEKLFFGSGTQLSVL.